This TCR beta chain was recovered during a study of T-cell reconstitution after alpha-beta-depleted transplantation in children. V dropped 5 bases and J dropped 2 bases, with 13 bases sitting between them. Germline CDR1 reads MNHEY; CDR2 reads SMNVEV (reference sequence). The CDR3 is 15 residues long. Whole-study results and caveats: Where some patients showed high TCRbeta diversity at day 60, it came from recipient T cells and thymic progenitors that had survived.

Using unique molecular identifiers, the investigators prepared the TCRbeta library. TCRdb itself ran the PCR reads through MiXCR, one entry per CDR3 protein. The data hold around 300,000 distinct CDR3 sequences, with approximately 23% observed a single time. This clonotype was seen more than once but under ten times. Its antigen is still unknown. The source of this sequence is a male patient aged 10 to 17 who had a stem cell transplant for acute lymphoblastic leukemia, so the T cells may come from the graft donor. The chain couples TRBV27 to TRBJ2-1; D unclear. Source: PBMCs, mostly from graft donor cells, taken 180 days after TCRalphabeta/CD19-depleted stem cell transplant. The CDR3 spells CASSARIKPYNEQFF. For the CDR3, the DNA is TGTGCCAGCAGTGCCCGAATCAAACCCTACAATGAGCAGTTCTTC.